This T cell receptor (beta chain) appears in the sequencing data of a study of cytomegalovirus exposure and HLA in healthy donors. Study details: An early release of data contained some 80 million unique TCRs, which came from HLA-typed donors. Study-wide results and limits: Per published accounts, TCR beta sequences correctly predicted the HLA-A and HLA-B alleles of most subjects. Compared with the approximately 700-donor mean, an Asian-associated ancestry cluster reportedly had fewer N-insertions, according to a later analysis. Among TCR beta chains of equal frequency, HLA-associated ones were more clonally expanded in a later analysis.

To note about this clone: What it binds is unknown.

Germline V lookup: CDR1 SGHNT, CDR2 YYREEE (reference sequence). This CDR3 is 13 amino acids long. V was trimmed by 4 bases and J by 6 bases, leaving 13 bases between them. The PCR ran on 60 Vbeta and 13 Jbeta primers. Clones were read by immunoSEQ multiplex PCR, and TCRdb kept only the in-frame ones, dropping some. The data contain roughly 230,000 clones, about nine tenths of them singletons. This TCR was recovered from a girl aged 2-15 years in good health and CMV-seronegative. The gene calls are TRBV5-4 and TRBJ1-2, with a weak D call TRBD1 (5 bases). The specimen sequenced was PBMCs. The CDR3 nucleotides are TGTGCCAGCAGCCAGGCGGGGGTGCATGGCTACACCTTC. Protein: CASSQAGVHGYTF.